This T cell receptor (beta chain) was documented in a study of blood T cell repertoires in COVID-19. The overall study: Spain, Italy and the United States supplied samples that represented acute and convalescent COVID-19. The analysed material was cDNA or gDNA that came from T cells, B-cell-depleted T cells, or PBMCs.

Per the authors' pipeline: Cell counts per sample came from amplifying reference gene primers. The table came from immunoSEQ multiplex PCR; TCRdb's copy has only in-frame clones and leaves some out. D and trimming come from the DNA, and the V and J calls and clone size come from that table. The table shows roughly 170,000 clones, with about four fifths occurring only once. Germline loops: CDR1 SGHRS, CDR2 YFSETQ. The length of the CDR3 is 15 residues. J gave up 4 bases and V 4 bases, and 4 bases lay outside the gene matches. The receptor's source is a woman in her sixties with COVID-19, enrolled during active disease. The chain links TRBV5-1 to TRBJ2-1; TRBD2 matches at 11 bases. The sequenced sample consisted of peripheral blood. Here the CDR3 reads CASSLGTSGYNEQFF. The CDR3 DNA is TGCGCCAGCAGCCTCGGGACTAGCGGATACAATGAGCAGTTCTTC.